The rows below give T cell receptor beta chains drawn from one sample of a study of OX40 agonist ivuxolimab in advanced cancers. Generated by immunoSEQ multiplex PCR, the TCRdb table keeps only in-frame clones and is missing some. Of tens of thousands of clones in the sample, roughly 84% were seen once. Sequenced here: CD4+ or CD8+ T cells sorted from blood, sampled in a trial of the OX40 agonist ivuxolimab. The receptors were sampled from an adult with an advanced solid tumor such as melanoma, head and neck, liver or kidney cancer. The CDR3 runs from the conserved cysteine through the conserved F or W. D genes are given only for firm matches. A row's size may be missing; if present it is once, few, many or a size class.

D: NA
size: NA
J: TRBJ1-2
V: TRBV4-3
CDR3: CASSQDVFGLRDYGYTF
DNA: TGCGCCAGCAGCCAAGATGTCTTCGGACTCCGGGACTATGGCTACACCTTC

D: NA
size: NA
J: TRBJ1-5
V: TRBV5-1
CDR3: CASSLDSSNQPQHF
DNA: TGCGCCAGCAGCTTGGATTCTAGCAATCAGCCCCAGCATTTT

D: NA
size: NA
J: TRBJ1-3
V: TRBV6-1
CDR3: CASSEWNRNSGNTIYF
DNA: TGTGCCAGCAGCGAATGGAACCGAAACTCTGGAAACACCATATATTTT

D: NA
size: NA
J: TRBJ2-7
V: TRBV7-9
CDR3: CASSLEGRASYEQYF
DNA: TGTGCCAGCAGCTTAGAAGGCAGGGCAAGCTACGAGCAGTACTTC

D: TRBD2
size: NA
J: TRBJ2-2
V: TRBV18
CDR3: CASSPVSGGNTGELFF
DNA: TGTGCCAGCTCACCCGTGAGCGGGGGGAACACCGGGGAGCTGTTTTTT

D: TRBD2
size: medium-sized
J: TRBJ2-7
V: TRBV5-1
CDR3: CASSHPGGGVQEQYF
DNA: TGCGCCAGCAGCCATCCCGGGGGGGGCGTGCAGGAGCAGTACTTC

D: NA
size: NA
J: TRBJ2-7
V: TRBV7-6
CDR3: CASSYGTAYEQYF
DNA: TGTGCCAGCAGCTACGGGACTGCCTACGAGCAGTACTTC

D: TRBD2
size: NA
J: TRBJ2-3
V: TRBV5-4
CDR3: CASSSDRYGTRNVDTQYF
DNA: TGTGCCAGCAGCTCCGATAGGTATGGGACTAGGAACGTAGATACGCAGTATTTT

D: NA
size: NA
J: TRBJ2-7
V: TRBV18
CDR3: CASSPPRIGSYEQYF
DNA: TGTGCCAGCTCACCACCCAGGATAGGGTCCTACGAGCAGTACTTC

D: NA
size: once
J: TRBJ2-1
V: TRBV20-1
CDR3: CSESSYNEQFF
DNA: TGCAGTGAAAGCTCCTACAATGAGCAGTTCTTC

D: NA
size: NA
J: TRBJ2-1
V: TRBV7-6
CDR3: CASSFPKLTWPSYNEQFF
DNA: TGTGCCAGCAGCTTCCCCAAACTAACTTGGCCCTCCTACAATGAGCAGTTCTTC

D: NA
size: few
J: TRBJ1-5
V: TRBV28
CDR3: CASSLFSNQPQHF
DNA: TGTGCCAGCAGTTTGTTCAGCAATCAGCCCCAGCATTTT

D: TRBD2
size: NA
J: TRBJ2-3
V: TRBV27
CDR3: CASSPPGLNTDTQYF
DNA: TGTGCCAGCAGTCCTCCGGGACTAAACACAGATACGCAGTATTTT

D: NA
size: medium-sized
J: TRBJ1-1
V: TRBV18
CDR3: CASSPQGGTEAFF
DNA: TGTGCCAGCTCACCCCAAGGGGGTACTGAAGCTTTCTTT

D: NA
size: once
J: TRBJ2-7
V: TRBV7-9
CDR3: CASSLVGGATYEQYF
DNA: TGTGCCAGCAGCTTAGTAGGGGGGGCAACCTACGAGCAGTACTTC

D: NA
size: NA
J: TRBJ2-7
V: TRBV4-1
CDR3: CASSQGAGSDEQYF
DNA: TGCGCCAGCAGCCAGGGGGCGGGGTCAGACGAGCAGTACTTC

D: NA
size: once
J: TRBJ1-3
V: TRBV28
CDR3: CASSLPRDTIYF
DNA: TGTGCCAGCAGTTTACCCCGGGACACCATATATTTT

D: NA
size: NA
J: TRBJ2-7
V: TRBV19
CDR3: CASSIGYEQYF
DNA: TGTGCCAGTAGTATTGGGTACGAGCAGTACTTC